These T cell receptor beta chains were read from a single sample in a study of blood T cell repertoires in COVID-19. Generated by immunoSEQ multiplex PCR, the TCRdb table keeps only in-frame clones and is missing some. The sample lists 200,000 to 250,000 clones, 80% occurring once. The source material was peripheral blood. These receptors originate from a woman in her 70s with acute or convalescent COVID-19. Each CDR3 is given with its conserved first and last residue. The D gene is left open where the match is weak. Part of the rows lack a size; the others show once, few, many or a class for expanded clones.

v_gene: TRBV7-9; abundance: .; j_gene: TRBJ2-2; d_gene: .; CDR3aa: CASSLLSANTGELFF; CDR3nt: TGTGCCAGCAGCCTACTATCAGCGAACACCGGGGAGCTGTTTTTT
v_gene: TRBV5-5; abundance: .; j_gene: TRBJ2-2; d_gene: .; CDR3aa: CASSIGQTNTGELFF; CDR3nt: TGTGCCAGCAGCATAGGACAGACGAACACCGGGGAGCTGTTTTTT
v_gene: TRBV3-1/TRBV3-2; abundance: few; j_gene: TRBJ1-6; d_gene: .; CDR3aa: CASSPGHLGNSPLHF; CDR3nt: TGTGCCAGCAGCCCGGGACACCTGGGGAATTCACCCCTCCACTTT
v_gene: TRBV18; abundance: few; j_gene: TRBJ2-1; d_gene: TRBD1; CDR3aa: CASSPQTGEYNEQFF; CDR3nt: TGTGCCAGCTCCCCGCAGACAGGGGAATACAATGAGCAGTTCTTC
v_gene: TRBV2; abundance: few; j_gene: TRBJ1-3; d_gene: .; CDR3aa: CASSERYTIYF; CDR3nt: TGTGCCAGCAGTGAGCGGTACACCATATATTTT
v_gene: TRBV30; abundance: .; j_gene: TRBJ1-4; d_gene: TRBD1; CDR3aa: CAWSHGGTGVGKLFF; CDR3nt: TGTGCCTGGAGCCACGGGGGGACAGGGGTAGGAAAACTGTTTTTT
v_gene: TRBV6-2/TRBV6-3; abundance: .; j_gene: TRBJ2-3; d_gene: TRBD1; CDR3aa: CASSDRGRGDTQYF; CDR3nt: TGTGCCAGCAGTGACAGGGGGCGCGGTGATACGCAGTATTTT
v_gene: TRBV4-3; abundance: .; j_gene: TRBJ2-1; d_gene: TRBD1; CDR3aa: CASSQGRGQFHEQFF; CDR3nt: TGCGCCAGCAGCCAAGGCCGGGGACAGTTCCATGAGCAGTTCTTC
v_gene: TRBV30; abundance: few; j_gene: TRBJ2-6; d_gene: TRBD1; CDR3aa: CAWSIRDRVFNILTF; CDR3nt: TGTGCCTGGAGTATCCGGGACAGGGTGTTTAATATCCTGACTTTC
v_gene: TRBV6-1; abundance: .; j_gene: TRBJ1-6; d_gene: .; CDR3aa: CASSEAVPVYNSPLHF; CDR3nt: TGTGCCAGCAGTGAAGCGGTCCCAGTCTATAATTCACCCCTCCACTTT
v_gene: TRBV6-5; abundance: .; j_gene: TRBJ2-7; d_gene: TRBD2; CDR3aa: CASGRSGGAGYEQYF; CDR3nt: TGTGCCAGCGGGCGTAGCGGGGGGGCCGGATACGAGCAGTACTTC
v_gene: TRBV5-1; abundance: few; j_gene: TRBJ2-1; d_gene: .; CDR3aa: CASSLSRRDEQFF; CDR3nt: TGCGCCAGCAGCTTGTCTAGGCGCGATGAGCAGTTCTTC
v_gene: TRBV6-4; abundance: .; j_gene: TRBJ2-1; d_gene: TRBD2; CDR3aa: CASRTSTTYNEQFF; CDR3nt: TGTGCCAGCCGGACTAGCACTACCTACAATGAGCAGTTCTTC
v_gene: TRBV28; abundance: .; j_gene: TRBJ1-5; d_gene: TRBD1; CDR3aa: CASRSGQGGNQPQHF; CDR3nt: TGTGCCAGCAGGTCGGGACAGGGAGGAAATCAGCCCCAGCATTTT
v_gene: TRBV18; abundance: .; j_gene: TRBJ2-1; d_gene: TRBD2; CDR3aa: CASSPLAAGGNEQFF; CDR3nt: TGTGCCAGCTCACCCCTTGCGGCGGGGGGCAATGAGCAGTTCTTC
v_gene: TRBV19; abundance: .; j_gene: TRBJ2-3; d_gene: TRBD2; CDR3aa: CASSTLAGALKADTQYF; CDR3nt: TGTGCCAGTAGTACCCTAGCGGGGGCCCTGAAGGCAGATACGCAGTATTTT
v_gene: TRBV5-4; abundance: .; j_gene: TRBJ2-3; d_gene: TRBD2; CDR3aa: CASSLVDRGGDTQYF; CDR3nt: TGTGCCAGCAGCTTGGTAGACCGGGGGGGAGATACGCAGTATTTT
v_gene: TRBV3-1/TRBV3-2; abundance: .; j_gene: TRBJ2-7; d_gene: TRBD2; CDR3aa: CASSQDYWLAGASYEQYF; CDR3nt: TGTGCCAGCAGCCAAGATTATTGGCTAGCGGGGGCCAGCTACGAGCAGTACTTC